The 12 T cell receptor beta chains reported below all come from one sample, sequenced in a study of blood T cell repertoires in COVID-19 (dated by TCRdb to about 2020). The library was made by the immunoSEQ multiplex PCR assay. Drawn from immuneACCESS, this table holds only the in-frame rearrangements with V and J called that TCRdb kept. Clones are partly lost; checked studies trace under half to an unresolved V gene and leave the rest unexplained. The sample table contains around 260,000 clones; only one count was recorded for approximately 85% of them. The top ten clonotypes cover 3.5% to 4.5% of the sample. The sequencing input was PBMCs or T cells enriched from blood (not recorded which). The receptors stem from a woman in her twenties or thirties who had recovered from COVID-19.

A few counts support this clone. For the CDR3, the DNA is TGTGCCAGCAGTTTATGGCCAAGTTCGGACAGGGGGCTCGGAAACACCATATATTTT. Protein product: CASSLWPSSDRGLGNTIYF. The chain uses TRBV28 and TRBJ1-3; 11 bases fit TRBD1. V shed 0 bases, J shed 4 bases, and the junction held 11 bases outside the gene matches. CDR3 length: 19 residues. The V gene's germline CDR1 is MDHEN and CDR2 SYDVKM.

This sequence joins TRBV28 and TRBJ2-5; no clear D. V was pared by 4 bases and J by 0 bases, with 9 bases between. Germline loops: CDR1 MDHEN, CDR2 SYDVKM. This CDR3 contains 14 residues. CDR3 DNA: TGTGCCAGCAGTTCCCCGCGCCACCAAGAGACCCAGTACTTC. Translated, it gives CASSSPRHQETQYF.

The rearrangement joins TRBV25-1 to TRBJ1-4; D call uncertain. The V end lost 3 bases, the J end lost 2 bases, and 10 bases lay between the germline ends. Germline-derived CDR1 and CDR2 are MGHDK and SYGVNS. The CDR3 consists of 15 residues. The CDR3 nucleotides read TGTGCCAGCAGTGAGGGTTATAGCACTAATGAAAAACTGTTTTTT. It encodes CASSEGYSTNEKLFF.

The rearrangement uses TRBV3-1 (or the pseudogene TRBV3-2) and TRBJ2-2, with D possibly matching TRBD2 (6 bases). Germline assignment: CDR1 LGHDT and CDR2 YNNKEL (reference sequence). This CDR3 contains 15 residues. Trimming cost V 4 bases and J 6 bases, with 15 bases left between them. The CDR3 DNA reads TGTGCCAGCAGCCGAAGACTAGTAAGGTCCGGGGAGCTGTTTTTT. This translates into CASSRRLVRSGELFF.

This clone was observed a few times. CDR3 residues: CASRKQDRNTEAFF. DNA of the CDR3: TGTGCCAGCAGAAAACAGGACAGGAACACTGAAGCTTTCTTT. V and J are TRBV7-8 and TRBJ1-1, with D possibly being TRBD1 (6 bases). CDR3 size: 14 residues. Germline CDR1 is SGHVS and CDR2 is FQNEAQ. The ends were cut back, 6 bases at V and 1 base at J, with 12 bases in the middle.

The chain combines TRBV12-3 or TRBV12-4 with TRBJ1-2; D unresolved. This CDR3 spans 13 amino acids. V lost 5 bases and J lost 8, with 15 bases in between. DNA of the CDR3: TGTGCCAGCAGTCCCTTAGCCGAACGGGGCTACACCTTC. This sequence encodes CASSPLAERGYTF.

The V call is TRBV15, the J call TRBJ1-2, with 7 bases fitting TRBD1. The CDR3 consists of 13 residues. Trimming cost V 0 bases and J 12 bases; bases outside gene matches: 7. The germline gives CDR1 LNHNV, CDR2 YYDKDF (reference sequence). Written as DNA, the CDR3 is TGTGCCACCAGCAGAGATGGAGACAGGGCAGACACCTTC. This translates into CATSRDGDRADTF.

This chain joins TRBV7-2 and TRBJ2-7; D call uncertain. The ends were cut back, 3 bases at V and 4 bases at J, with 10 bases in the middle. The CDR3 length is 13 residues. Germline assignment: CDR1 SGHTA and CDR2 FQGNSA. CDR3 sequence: CASSFFFNYEQYF. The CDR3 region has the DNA TGTGCCAGCAGCTTTTTTTTCAATTACGAGCAGTACTTC.

CDR3 amino acids: CASSLPGGGKNTGELFF. The CDR3 DNA follows: TGTGCCAGCAGCCTCCCTGGCGGGGGGAAGAACACCGGGGAGCTGTTTTTT. The chain has TRBV28 and TRBJ2-2; 8 bases align to TRBD2. The CDR3 contains 17 residues. The V segment lost 6 bases and the J segment 1 base; nucleotides outside the gene matches: 10. Germline values: CDR1 MDHEN, CDR2 SYDVKM.

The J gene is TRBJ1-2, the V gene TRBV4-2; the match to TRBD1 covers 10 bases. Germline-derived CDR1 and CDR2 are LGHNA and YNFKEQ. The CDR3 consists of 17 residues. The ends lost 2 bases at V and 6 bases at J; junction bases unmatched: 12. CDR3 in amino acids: CASSQWDRGQAEDGYTF. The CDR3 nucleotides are TGTGCCAGCAGCCAATGGGACAGGGGACAGGCCGAGGATGGCTACACCTTC.

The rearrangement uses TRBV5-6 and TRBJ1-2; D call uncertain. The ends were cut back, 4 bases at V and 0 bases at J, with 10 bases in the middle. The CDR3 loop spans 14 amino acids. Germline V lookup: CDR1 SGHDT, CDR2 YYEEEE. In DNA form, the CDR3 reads TGTGCCAGCAGCGGCAGGTTTGCTAACTATGGCTACACCTTC. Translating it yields CASSGRFANYGYTF.

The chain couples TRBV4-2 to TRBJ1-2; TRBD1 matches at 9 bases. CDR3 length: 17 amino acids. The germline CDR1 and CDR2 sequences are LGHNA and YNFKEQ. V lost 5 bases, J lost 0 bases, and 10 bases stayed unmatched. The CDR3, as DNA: TGTGCCAGCAGCTTACAGGGGGCAGACCCAACTAACTATGGCTACACCTTC. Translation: CASSLQGADPTNYGYTF.